This T cell receptor beta chain stems from a study of T cell changes during pregnancy in multiple sclerosis. CDR1 SGDLS and CDR2 YYNGEE come from the germline V gene. CDR3 size: 16 residues. V trimming: 0 bases; J trimming: 4 bases; junction bases outside the gene matches: 7. In this sample, this clone turned up a few times. Profiling relied on immunoSEQ multiplex PCR, and the TCRdb table lists in-frame clones only, not all of them. This repertoire shows around 40,000 clones, 90% to 95% found once; its top ten account for approximately 6.1%. The chain combines TRBV9 with TRBJ1-2; 9 bases fit TRBD1. This TCR was recovered from a female donor with multiple sclerosis, enrolled in a pregnancy study. The source was CD8+ T cells from peripheral blood mononuclear cells, collected in the second trimester of pregnancy. DNA of the CDR3: TGTGCCAGCAGCGTAGATAGGACAGGGGAAATCTATGGCTACACCTTC. This gives the protein CASSVDRTGEIYGYTF.